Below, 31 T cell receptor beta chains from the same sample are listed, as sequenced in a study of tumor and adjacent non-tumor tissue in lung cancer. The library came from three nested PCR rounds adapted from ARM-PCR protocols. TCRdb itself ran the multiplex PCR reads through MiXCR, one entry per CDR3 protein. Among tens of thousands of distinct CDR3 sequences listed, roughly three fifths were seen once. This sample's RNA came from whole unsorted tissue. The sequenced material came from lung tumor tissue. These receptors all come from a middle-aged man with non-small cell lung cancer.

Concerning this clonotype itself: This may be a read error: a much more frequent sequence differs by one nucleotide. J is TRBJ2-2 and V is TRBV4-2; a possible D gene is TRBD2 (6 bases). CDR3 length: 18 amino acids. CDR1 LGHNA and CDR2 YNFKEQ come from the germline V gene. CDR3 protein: CANSQEISSAENTGELFF. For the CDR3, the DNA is TGTGCCAACAGCCAAGAAATTTCTAGCGCTGAGAACACCGGGGAGCTGTTTTTT.

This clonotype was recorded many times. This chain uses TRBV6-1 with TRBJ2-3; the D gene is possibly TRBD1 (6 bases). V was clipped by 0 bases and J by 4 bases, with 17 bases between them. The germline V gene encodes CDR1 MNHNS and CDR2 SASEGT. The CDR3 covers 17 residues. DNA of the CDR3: TGTGCCAGCAGTGAAGCGTTGGCAGGGGATTCGGCAGATACGCAGTATTTT. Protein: CASSEALAGDSADTQYF.

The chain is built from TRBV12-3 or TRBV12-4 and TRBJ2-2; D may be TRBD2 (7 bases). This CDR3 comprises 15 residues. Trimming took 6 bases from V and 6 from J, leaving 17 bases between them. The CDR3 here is CASSSFEGGSGELFF. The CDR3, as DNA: TGTGCCAGCAGCTCCTTTGAGGGGGGGTCCGGGGAGCTGTTTTTT.

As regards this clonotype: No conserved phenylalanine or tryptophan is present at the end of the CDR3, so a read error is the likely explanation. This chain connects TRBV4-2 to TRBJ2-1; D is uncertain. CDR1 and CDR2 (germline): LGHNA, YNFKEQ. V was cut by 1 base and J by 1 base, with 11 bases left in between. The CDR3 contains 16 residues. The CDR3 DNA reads TGTGCCAGCAGCCAAGTTATGGACCTATCCTACAATGAGCAGTTCTCC. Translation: CASSQVMDLSYNEQFS.

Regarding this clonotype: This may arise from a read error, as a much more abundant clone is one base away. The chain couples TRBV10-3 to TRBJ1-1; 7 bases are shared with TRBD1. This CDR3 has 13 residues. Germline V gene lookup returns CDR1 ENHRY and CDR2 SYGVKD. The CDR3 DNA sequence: TGTGTCATCACCGGGACAGTGAACACTGAAGCTTTCTTT. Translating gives CVITGTVNTEAFF.

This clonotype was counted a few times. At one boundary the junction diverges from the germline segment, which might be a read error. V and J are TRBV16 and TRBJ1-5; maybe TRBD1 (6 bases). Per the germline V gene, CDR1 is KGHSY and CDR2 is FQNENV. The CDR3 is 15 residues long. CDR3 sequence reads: CVSSQSRGLGQPQHF. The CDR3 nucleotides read TGTGTCAGCAGCCAATCCAGGGGATTAGGTCAGCCCCAGCATTTT.

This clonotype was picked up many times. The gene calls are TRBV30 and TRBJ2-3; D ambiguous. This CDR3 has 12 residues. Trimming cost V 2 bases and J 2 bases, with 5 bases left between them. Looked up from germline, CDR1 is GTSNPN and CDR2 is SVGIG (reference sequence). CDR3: CAWSTNTDTQYF. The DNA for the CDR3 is TGTGCCTGGAGTACAAACACAGATACGCAGTATTTT.

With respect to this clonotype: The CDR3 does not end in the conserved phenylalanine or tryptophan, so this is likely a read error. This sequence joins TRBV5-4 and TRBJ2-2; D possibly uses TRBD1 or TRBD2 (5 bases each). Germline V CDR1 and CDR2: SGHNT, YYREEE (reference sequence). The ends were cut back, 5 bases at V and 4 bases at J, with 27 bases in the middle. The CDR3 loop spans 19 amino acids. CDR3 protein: CASSRPPGTAVSRTGELFS. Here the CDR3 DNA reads TGTGCCAGCAGTCGACCACCCGGGACGGCGGTTTCTCGCACCGGGGAGCTGTTTTCT.

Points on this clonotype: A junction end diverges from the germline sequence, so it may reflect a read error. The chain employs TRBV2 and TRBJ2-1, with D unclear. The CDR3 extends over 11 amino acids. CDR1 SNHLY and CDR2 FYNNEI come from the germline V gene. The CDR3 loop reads CASSQTTWQLF. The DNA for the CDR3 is TGTGCCAGCAGTCAGACAACATGGCAGCTCTTC.

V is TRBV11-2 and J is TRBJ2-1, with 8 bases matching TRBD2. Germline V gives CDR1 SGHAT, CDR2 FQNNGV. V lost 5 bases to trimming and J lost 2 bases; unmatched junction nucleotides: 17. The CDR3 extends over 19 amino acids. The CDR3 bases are TGTGCCAGCAGCCGGACTAACGGGGGGGCGTCTAGCCCCTACAATGAGCAGTTCTTC. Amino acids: CASSRTNGGASSPYNEQFF. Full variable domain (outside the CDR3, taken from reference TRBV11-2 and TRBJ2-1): EAGVAQSPRYKIIEKRQSVAFWCNPISGHATLYWYQQILGQGPKLLIQFQNNGVVDDSQLPKDRFSAERLKGVDSTLKIQPAKLEDSAVYLCASSRTNGGASSPYNEQFFGPGTRLTVL.

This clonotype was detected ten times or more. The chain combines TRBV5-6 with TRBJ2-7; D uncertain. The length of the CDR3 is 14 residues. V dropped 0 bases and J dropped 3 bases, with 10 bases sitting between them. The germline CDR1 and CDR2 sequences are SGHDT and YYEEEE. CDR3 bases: TGTGCCAGCAGCTTGGGTTGGGGTGTCTACGAGCAGTACTTC. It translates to CASSLGWGVYEQYF. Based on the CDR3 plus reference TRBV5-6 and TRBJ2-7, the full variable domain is DAGVTQSPTHLIKTRGQQVTLRCSPKSGHDTVSWYQQALGQGPQFIFQYYEEEERQRGNFPDRFSGHQFPNYSSELNVNALLLGDSALYLCASSLGWGVYEQYFGPGTRLTVT.

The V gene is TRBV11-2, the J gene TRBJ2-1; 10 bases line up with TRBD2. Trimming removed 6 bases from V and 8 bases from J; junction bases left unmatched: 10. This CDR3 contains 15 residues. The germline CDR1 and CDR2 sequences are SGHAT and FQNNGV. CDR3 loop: CASSCKRGGRDEQFF. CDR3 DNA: TGTGCCAGCAGTTGTAAGCGGGGGGGCCGGGATGAGCAGTTCTTC.

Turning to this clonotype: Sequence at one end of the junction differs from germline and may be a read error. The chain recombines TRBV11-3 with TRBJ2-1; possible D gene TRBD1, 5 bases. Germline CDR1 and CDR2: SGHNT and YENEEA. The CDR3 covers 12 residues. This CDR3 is CISSLERSGLVF. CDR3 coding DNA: TGTATCAGCAGCTTAGAACGGTCAGGGCTTGTCTTC.

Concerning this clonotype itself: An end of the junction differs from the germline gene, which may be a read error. CDR3 coding DNA: TGTGCCTGCGGGACCCCACCCTACGAGCTGTACTTC. Its translation is CACGTPPYELYF. V gene TRBV6-5 combines with J gene TRBJ2-7, with D maybe TRBD2 (6 bases). Germline lookup yields CDR1 MNHEY and CDR2 SVGAGI. The CDR3 contains 12 residues.

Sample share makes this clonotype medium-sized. The CDR3 DNA reads as TGTGCCAGCAGCTTAGGACGCTCCCTCGATACGCAGTATTTT. Residues: CASSLGRSLDTQYF. The chain employs TRBV11-2 and TRBJ2-3; unclear D gene. Trimming left V 1 base short and J 6 bases short, with 11 bases between. The germline gives CDR1 SGHAT, CDR2 FQNNGV. CDR3 length equals 14 residues. The variable domain in full, completed from reference TRBV11-2 and TRBJ2-3, reads EAGVAQSPRYKIIEKRQSVAFWCNPISGHATLYWYQQILGQGPKLLIQFQNNGVVDDSQLPKDRFSAERLKGVDSTLKIQPAKLEDSAVYLCASSLGRSLDTQYFGPGTRLTVL.

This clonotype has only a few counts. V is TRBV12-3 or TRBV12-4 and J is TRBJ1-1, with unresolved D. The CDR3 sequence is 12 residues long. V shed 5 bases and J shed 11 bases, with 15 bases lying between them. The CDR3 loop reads CASSSRSADAFF. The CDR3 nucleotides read TGTGCCAGCAGTAGTCGGTCTGCCGACGCTTTCTTT.

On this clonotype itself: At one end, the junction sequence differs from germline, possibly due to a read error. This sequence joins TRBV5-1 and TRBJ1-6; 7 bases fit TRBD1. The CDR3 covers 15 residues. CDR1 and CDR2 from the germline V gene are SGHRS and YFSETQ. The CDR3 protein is CASSMGQRNNSPPHF. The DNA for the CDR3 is TGCGCCAGCAGCATGGGACAGCGAAATAATTCACCCCCCCACTTT.

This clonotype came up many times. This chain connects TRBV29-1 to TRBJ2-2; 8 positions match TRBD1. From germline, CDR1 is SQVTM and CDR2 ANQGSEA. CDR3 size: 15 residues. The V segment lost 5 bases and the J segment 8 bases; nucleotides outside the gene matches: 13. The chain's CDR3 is CSVRPEDRGLGELFF. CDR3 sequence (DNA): TGCAGCGTTCGGCCCGAAGACAGGGGATTGGGGGAGCTGTTTTTT.

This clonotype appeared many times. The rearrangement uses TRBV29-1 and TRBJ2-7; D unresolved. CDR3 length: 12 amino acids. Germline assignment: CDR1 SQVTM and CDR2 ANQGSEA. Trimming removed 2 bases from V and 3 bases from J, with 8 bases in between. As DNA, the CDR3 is TGCAGCGTTGAAAGTCAAGGCTACGAGCAGTACTTC. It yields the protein CSVESQGYEQYF.

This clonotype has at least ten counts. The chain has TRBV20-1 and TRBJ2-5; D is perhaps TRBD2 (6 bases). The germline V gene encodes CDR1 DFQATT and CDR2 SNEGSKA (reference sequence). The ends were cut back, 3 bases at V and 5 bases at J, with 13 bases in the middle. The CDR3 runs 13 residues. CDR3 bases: TGCAGTGCTAGTACTAGCAGGATGGAGACCCAGTACTTC. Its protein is CSASTSRMETQYF.

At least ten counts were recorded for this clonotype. The CDR3 coding sequence is TGTGCCAGCAGTTCCACTTGGACAGTCTCTGGAAACACCATATATTTT. It encodes CASSSTWTVSGNTIYF. The genes are TRBV12-3 or TRBV12-4 and TRBJ1-3; D is possibly TRBD1 (6 bases). The CDR3 is 16 residues long. Trimming took 4 bases from V and 0 from J, leaving 13 bases between them.

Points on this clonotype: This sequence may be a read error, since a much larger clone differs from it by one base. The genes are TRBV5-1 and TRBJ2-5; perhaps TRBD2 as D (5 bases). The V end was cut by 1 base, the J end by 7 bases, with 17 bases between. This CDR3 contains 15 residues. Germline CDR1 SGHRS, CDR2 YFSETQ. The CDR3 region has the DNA TGCGCCAGCAGCTTGCTCGGTCCGGGATCATGGACCCAGTACTTC. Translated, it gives CASSLLGPGSWTQYF.

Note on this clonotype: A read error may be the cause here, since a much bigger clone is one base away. CDR3 loop: CASSAPRAGWCGYTF. As DNA, the CDR3 is TGTGCCAGCAGTGCCCCCAGAGCAGGATGGTGTGGCTACACCTTC. The V call is TRBV6-1, the J call TRBJ1-2; D ambiguous. V lost 4 bases and J lost 7, with 19 bases in between. The CDR3 covers 15 residues. Germline values: CDR1 MNHNS, CDR2 SASEGT.

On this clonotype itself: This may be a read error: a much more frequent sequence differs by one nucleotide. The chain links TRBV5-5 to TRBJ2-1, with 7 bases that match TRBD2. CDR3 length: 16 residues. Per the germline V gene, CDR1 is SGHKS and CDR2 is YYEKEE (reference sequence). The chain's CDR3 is CTSSLETAGPQGEQFF. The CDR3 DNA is TGTACCAGCAGCTTGGAAACAGCGGGGCCCCAGGGTGAGCAGTTCTTC.

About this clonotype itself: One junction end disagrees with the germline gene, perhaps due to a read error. Here the CDR3 reads CVSSSGTGAGNEQFF. CDR3 sequence (DNA): TGTGTCAGCAGTTCCGGGACAGGGGCAGGTAATGAGCAGTTCTTC. V gene TRBV28 combines with J gene TRBJ2-1; TRBD1 matches at 10 bases. The CDR3 sequence is 15 residues long. Germline V gives CDR1 MDHEN, CDR2 SYDVKM.

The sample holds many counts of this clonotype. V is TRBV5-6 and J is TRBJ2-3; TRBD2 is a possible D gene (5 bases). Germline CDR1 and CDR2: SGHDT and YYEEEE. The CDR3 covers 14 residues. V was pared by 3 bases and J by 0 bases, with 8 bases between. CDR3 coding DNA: TGTGCCAGCAGCTGGACTCTAAGCACAGATACGCAGTATTTT. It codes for CASSWTLSTDTQYF. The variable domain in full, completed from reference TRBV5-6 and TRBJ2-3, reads DAGVTQSPTHLIKTRGQQVTLRCSPKSGHDTVSWYQQALGQGPQFIFQYYEEEERQRGNFPDRFSGHQFPNYSSELNVNALLLGDSALYLCASSWTLSTDTQYFGPGTRLTVL.

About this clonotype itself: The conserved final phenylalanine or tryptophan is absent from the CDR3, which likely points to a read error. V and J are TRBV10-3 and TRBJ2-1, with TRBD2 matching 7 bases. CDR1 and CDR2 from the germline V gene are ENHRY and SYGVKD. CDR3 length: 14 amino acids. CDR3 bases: TGTGCCATCAGAGGACTAGATACTTACAGTGAGCAGTTCTCC. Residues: CAIRGLDTYSEQFS.

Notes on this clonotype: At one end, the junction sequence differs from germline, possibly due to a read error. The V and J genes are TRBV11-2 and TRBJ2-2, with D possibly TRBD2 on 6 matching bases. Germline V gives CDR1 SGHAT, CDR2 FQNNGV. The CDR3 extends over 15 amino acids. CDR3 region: CTSSNQLWEAGELFF. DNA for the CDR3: TGCACCAGCAGCAATCAACTATGGGAGGCCGGGGAGCTGTTTTTC.

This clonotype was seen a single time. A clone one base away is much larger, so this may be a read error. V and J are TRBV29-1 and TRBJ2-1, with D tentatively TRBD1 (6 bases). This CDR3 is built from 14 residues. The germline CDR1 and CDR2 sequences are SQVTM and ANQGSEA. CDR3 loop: CSVEEGAGYNELFF. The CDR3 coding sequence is TGCAGCGTTGAAGAGGGGGCAGGTTACAATGAGCTGTTCTTC.

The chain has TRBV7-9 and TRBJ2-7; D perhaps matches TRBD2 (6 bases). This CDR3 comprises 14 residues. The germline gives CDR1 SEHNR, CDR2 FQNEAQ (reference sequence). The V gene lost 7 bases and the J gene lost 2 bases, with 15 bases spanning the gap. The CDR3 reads CASTLAGGAYEQYF. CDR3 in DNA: TGTGCCAGCACCTTGGCCGGGGGAGCCTACGAGCAGTACTTC. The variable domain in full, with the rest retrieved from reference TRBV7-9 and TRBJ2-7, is DTGVSQNPRHKITKRGQNVTFRCDPISEHNRLYWYRQTLGQGPEFLTYFQNEAQLEKSRLLSDRFSAERPKGSFSTLEIQRTEQGDSAMYLCASTLAGGAYEQYFGPGTRLTVT.

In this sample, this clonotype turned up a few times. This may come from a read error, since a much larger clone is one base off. CDR3: CTSSYRPTGGGSNQPQHF. In DNA form, the CDR3 reads TGTACCAGCAGTTACCGTCCCACAGGGGGGGGGAGCAATCAGCCCCAGCATTTT. The chain recombines TRBV6-9 with TRBJ1-5, with 8 nucleotides matching TRBD1. CDR3 length: 18 residues. Looked up from germline, CDR1 is MNHGY and CDR2 is SVAAGI.